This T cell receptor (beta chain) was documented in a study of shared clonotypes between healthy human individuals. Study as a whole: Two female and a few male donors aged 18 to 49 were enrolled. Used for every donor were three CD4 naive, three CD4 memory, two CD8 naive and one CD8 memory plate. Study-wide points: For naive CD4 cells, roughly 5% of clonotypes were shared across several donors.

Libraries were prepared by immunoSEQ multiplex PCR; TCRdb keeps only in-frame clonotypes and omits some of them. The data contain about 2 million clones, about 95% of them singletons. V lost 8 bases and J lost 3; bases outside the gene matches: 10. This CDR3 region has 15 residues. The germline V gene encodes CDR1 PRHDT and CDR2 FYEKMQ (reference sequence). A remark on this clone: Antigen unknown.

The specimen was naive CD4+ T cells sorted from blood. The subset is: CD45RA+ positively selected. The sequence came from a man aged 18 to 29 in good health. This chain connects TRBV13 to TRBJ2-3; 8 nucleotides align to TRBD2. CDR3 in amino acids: CASHIGGRRTDTQYF. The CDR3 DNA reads TGTGCCAGCCATATCGGCGGGAGGAGGACAGATACGCAGTATTTT.